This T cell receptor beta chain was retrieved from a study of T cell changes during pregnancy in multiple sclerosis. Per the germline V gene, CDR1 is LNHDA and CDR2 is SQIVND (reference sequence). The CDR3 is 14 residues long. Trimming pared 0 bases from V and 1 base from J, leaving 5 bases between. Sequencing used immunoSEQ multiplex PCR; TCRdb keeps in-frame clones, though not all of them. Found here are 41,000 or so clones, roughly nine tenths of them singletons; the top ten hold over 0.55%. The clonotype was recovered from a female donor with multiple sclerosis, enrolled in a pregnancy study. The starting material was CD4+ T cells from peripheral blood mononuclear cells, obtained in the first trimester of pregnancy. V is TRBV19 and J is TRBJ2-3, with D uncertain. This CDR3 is CASSIDRGTDTQYF. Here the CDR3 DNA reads TGTGCCAGTAGTATAGATCGGGGCACAGATACGCAGTATTTT.